The clone carrying this TCR delta chain was seen a few times. TCRdb's entry gives the protein of a much larger clone, which mismatches this DNA's translation at residue 4, likely from a read error; the protein reported here is translated from the DNA. The source of the sample is a study of gamma-delta chains in newborns, infants, children. Study at large: Microbial exposure reportedly drives polyclonal innate γδ T cell expansion after birth.

TCRdb re-processed the reads using CATT. The sample shows roughly 5,000 delta-chain clones, approximately 3% of them seen only once. CDR3 length: 18 residues. Germline CDR1 reads GEAIGNYY; CDR2 reads EKD. J lost 0 bases, V lost 6 bases, and 10 bases had no gene match. The material sequenced was blood. This chain uses TRDV2 with TRDJ3, with 7 bases identical to TRDD3. This sequence was found in a child who was a newborn, infant or young child, either healthy, febrile or measles-vaccinated (not recorded which). CDR3 sequence: CACNALGAPSWDTRQMFF. CDR3 in DNA: TGTGCCTGTAACGCCCTGGGGGCCCCCTCCTGGGACACCCGACAGATGTTTTTC.